This T cell receptor (beta chain) emerged from a study of control samples from healthy donors and cancer patients. Measured with immunoSEQ multiplex PCR; TCRdb has only the in-frame clones, and not every one. The profile covers just over 50,000 clones, with around nine tenths appearing a single time and about 40% taken by the ten largest. Germline lookup yields CDR1 GTSNPN and CDR2 SVGIG (reference sequence). This CDR3 is 13 amino acids long. V was clipped by 4 bases and J by 4 bases, with 10 bases between them. The source is a man aged 50 to 60 with head and neck cancer. J is TRBJ2-2 and V is TRBV30, with D hard to call. Sequenced sample: PBMCs. CDR3 residues: CAWNHSPTGELFF. The DNA for the CDR3 is TGTGCCTGGAATCACAGCCCCACCGGGGAGCTGTTTTTT.